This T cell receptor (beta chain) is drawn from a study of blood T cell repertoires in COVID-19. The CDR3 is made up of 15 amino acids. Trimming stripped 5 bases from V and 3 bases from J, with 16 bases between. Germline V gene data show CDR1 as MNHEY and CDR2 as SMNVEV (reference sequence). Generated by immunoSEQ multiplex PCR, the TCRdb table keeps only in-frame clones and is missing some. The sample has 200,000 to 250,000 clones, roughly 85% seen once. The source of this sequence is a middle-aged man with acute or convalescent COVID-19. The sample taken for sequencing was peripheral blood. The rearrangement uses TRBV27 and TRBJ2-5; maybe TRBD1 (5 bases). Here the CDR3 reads CASSARTNYKETQYF. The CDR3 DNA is TGTGCCAGCAGTGCACGGACAAATTATAAAGAGACCCAGTACTTC.